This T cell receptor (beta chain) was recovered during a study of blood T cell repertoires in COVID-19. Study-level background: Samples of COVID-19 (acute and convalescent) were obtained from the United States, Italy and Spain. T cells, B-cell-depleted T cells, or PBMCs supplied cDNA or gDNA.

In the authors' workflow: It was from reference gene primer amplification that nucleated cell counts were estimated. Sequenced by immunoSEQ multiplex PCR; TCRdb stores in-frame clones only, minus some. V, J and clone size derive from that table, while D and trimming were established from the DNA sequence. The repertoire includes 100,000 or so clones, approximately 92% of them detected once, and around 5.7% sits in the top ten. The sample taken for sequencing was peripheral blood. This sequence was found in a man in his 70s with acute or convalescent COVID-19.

Here the CDR3 reads CASSLGWGRSSYEQYF. The CDR3 DNA is TGTGCCAGCAGCTTAGGATGGGGCAGGAGCTCCTACGAGCAGTACTTC. This chain connects TRBV7-9 to TRBJ2-7, with D tentatively TRBD1 (5 bases). Germline loops: CDR1 SEHNR, CDR2 FQNEAQ (reference sequence). Trimming pared 1 base from V and 0 bases from J, leaving 13 bases between. The CDR3 runs 16 residues.